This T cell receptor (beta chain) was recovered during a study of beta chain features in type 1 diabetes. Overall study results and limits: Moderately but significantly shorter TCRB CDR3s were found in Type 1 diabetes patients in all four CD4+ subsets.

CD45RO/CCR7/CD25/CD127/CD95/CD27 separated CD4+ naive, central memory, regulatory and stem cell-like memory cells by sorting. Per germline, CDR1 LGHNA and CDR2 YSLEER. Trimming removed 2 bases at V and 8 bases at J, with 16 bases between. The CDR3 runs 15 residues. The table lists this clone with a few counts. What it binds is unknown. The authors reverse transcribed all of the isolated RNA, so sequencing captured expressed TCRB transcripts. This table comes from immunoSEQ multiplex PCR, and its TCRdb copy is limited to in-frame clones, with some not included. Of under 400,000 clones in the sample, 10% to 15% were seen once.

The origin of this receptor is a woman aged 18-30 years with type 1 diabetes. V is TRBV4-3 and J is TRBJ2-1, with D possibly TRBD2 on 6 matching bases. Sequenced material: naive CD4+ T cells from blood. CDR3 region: CASSQPGLLLHEQFF. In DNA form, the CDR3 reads TGCGCCAGCAGCCAACCGGGACTCCTCCTGCATGAGCAGTTCTTC.